These T cell receptor beta chains were read from a single sample in a study of cytomegalovirus exposure and HLA in healthy donors. The data were produced by immunoSEQ multiplex PCR, yet TCRdb's version contains in-frame clones alone and is incomplete. The sample has 100,000 to 150,000 clones; about 70% are singletons. Sequenced: PBMCs. The origin of the receptors is a woman aged 55-70 years in good health and CMV-seropositive. CDR3s include the opening cysteine and the closing phenylalanine or tryptophan. The D gene is left open where the match is weak. Expanded clones get a size class; other rows say once, few or many, or leave the size out.

j_call clone_size d_call v_call cdr3_nt cdr3_aa
TRBJ1-1 - - TRBV7-8 TGTGCCAGCAGCTTAGCCACAGGGCAGTGGACTGAAGCTTTCTTT CASSLATGQWTEAFF
TRBJ1-1 - - TRBV9 TGTGCCAGCAGCGTAGGGCCCCGAATAGGAGGGCCGAACACTGAAGCTTTCTTT CASSVGPRIGGPNTEAFF
TRBJ2-7 - - TRBV30 TGTGCCTGGAGTTGTCCGGTCTCCTACGAGCAGTACTTC CAWSCPVSYEQYF
TRBJ1-5 few - TRBV13 TGTGCCAGCAGCTTCAGGGGCTGGAATCAGCCCCAGCATTTT CASSFRGWNQPQHF
TRBJ2-7 few TRBD2 TRBV7-9 TGTGCCAGCAGCCCGTCTGGACTAGCTGGCGAGCAGTACTTC CASSPSGLAGEQYF
TRBJ1-4 once TRBD1 TRBV6-4 TGTGCCAGCAGTGAATGGACAGGGGATGAAAAACTGTTTTTT CASSEWTGDEKLFF
TRBJ1-2 - - TRBV4-1 TGCGCCAGCAGCCAAGATCCAGCGATTTCTAACTATGGCTACACCTTC CASSQDPAISNYGYTF
TRBJ2-3 once - TRBV4-1 TGCGCCAGCAGCCAAGAGGACAGGGAGGGAGATACGCAGTATTTT CASSQEDREGDTQYF
TRBJ1-6 - - TRBV14 TGTGCCACCACTAGCTCCTATAATTCACCCCTCCACTTT CATTSSYNSPLHF
TRBJ1-5 - - TRBV5-6 TGTGCCAGCAGCTTGGCCGGGGGAGGGCAGCCCCAGCATTTT CASSLAGGGQPQHF
TRBJ2-2 once - TRBV2 TGTGCCAGCAGCCGAACCCCTTCCACGGGAGGACAGCCCTCGGGGACCGGGGAGCTGTTTTTT CASSRTPSTGGQPSGTGELFF
TRBJ2-3 - - TRBV6-1 TGTGCCAGCAGTGAAAGGGGCACGCAGGGGTATTTT CASSERGTQGYF
TRBJ1-3 medium-sized - TRBV5-1 TGCGCCAGCAGCTTGACGGGGGTTGGAAACACCATATATTTT CASSLTGVGNTIYF
TRBJ1-3 - - TRBV6-5 TGTGCCAGCAGTTCCCCGAGGCAGGGGCTTGGAAACACCATATATTTT CASSSPRQGLGNTIYF
TRBJ1-2 - - TRBV2 TGTGCCAGCAGTGAACTGGGCGGCGGCCGGGGAGGCTACACCTTC CASSELGGGRGGYTF
TRBJ2-7 - TRBD1 TRBV11-2 TGTACCAGCAGCCGTCAGGGACAGGGAGGCTACGAGCAGTACTTC CTSSRQGQGGYEQYF
TRBJ1-5 - - TRBV19 TGTGCCAGTAGTACCTACAGGGATCAGCCCCAGCATTTT CASSTYRDQPQHF
TRBJ1-1 - TRBD1 TRBV5-6 TGTGCCAGCAGCTTGGGACAGGGAGGTGAAGCTTTCTTT CASSLGQGGEAFF
TRBJ2-7 once TRBD2 TRBV7-2 TGTGCCAGCAGCTTGGGACTAGCTCTCTACGAGCAGTACTTC CASSLGLALYEQYF
TRBJ2-7 few TRBD1 TRBV19 TGTGCCAGTAGCCCCCGACAGGGGAAATCCGAGCAGTACTTC CASSPRQGKSEQYF
TRBJ2-5 - TRBD2 TRBV7-9 TGTGCCAGCAGCGTGAGACTAGCGGGACAAGAGACCCAGTACTTC CASSVRLAGQETQYF
TRBJ1-1 few TRBD1 TRBV10-3 TGTGCCATCAGTGATGGGACAGGGTTGGTGAACACTGAAGCTTTCTTT CAISDGTGLVNTEAFF
TRBJ2-5 - - TRBV7-2 TGTGCCAGCAGCCTAAACTCGGGGAAAGAGGAGACCCAGTACTTC CASSLNSGKEETQYF
TRBJ1-1 - TRBD1 TRBV5-1 TGCGCCAGCAGCGGACAGGGGAGCACTGAAGCTTTCTTT CASSGQGSTEAFF
TRBJ2-7 - - TRBV7-3 TGTGCCAGCAGCTTCGGGCAGGGGAATTACGAGCAGTACTTC CASSFGQGNYEQYF
TRBJ2-7 once TRBD2 TRBV13 TGTGCCAGCAGCCTCGGTCACAGCGGGGAGTTTGAAGGGCAGTACTTC CASSLGHSGEFEGQYF
TRBJ2-2 - TRBD2 TRBV5-6 TGTGCCAGCAGCTTGCCCAGGGAGGGAACCGGGGAGCTGTTTTTT CASSLPREGTGELFF
TRBJ1-2 - - TRBV5-6 TGTGCCAGCAGGGGCGAACAAATTAACTATGGCTACACCTTC CASRGEQINYGYTF
TRBJ1-4 - - TRBV4-2 TGTGCCAGCAGCCCCTACCCCGGGGGTAATGAAAAACTGTTTTTT CASSPYPGGNEKLFF
TRBJ2-7 - TRBD1 TRBV6-1 TGTGCCAGCCGCAACGCCCGGGGACAGAGTTACGAGCAGTACTTC CASRNARGQSYEQYF
TRBJ2-7 - - TRBV5-1 TGCGCCAGCAGCTTGGGACTGGACTCCTACGAGCAGTACTTC CASSLGLDSYEQYF
TRBJ2-1 - TRBD2 TRBV13 TGTGCCAGCAGCTCCGGGACTAGCGGGGGGAGCTCCTACAATGAGCAGTTCTTC CASSSGTSGGSSYNEQFF
TRBJ2-7 - TRBD1 TRBV27 TGTGCCAGCAGCCCCCTGGACAGGCGCTCCTACGAGCAGTACTTC CASSPLDRRSYEQYF
TRBJ2-3 few - TRBV6-6 TGTGCCAGCAGACAGATCTCGAACACAGATACGCAGTATTTT CASRQISNTDTQYF
TRBJ2-2 - TRBD1 TRBV5-4 TGTGCCAGCAGCTGGACCCAGGGCAGGGGGCTTGGGGAGCTGTTTTTT CASSWTQGRGLGELFF
TRBJ1-4 few - TRBV7-9 TGTGCCAGCAGCTTAGTGGGGGCTGTGGGTGAAAAACTGTTTTTT CASSLVGAVGEKLFF
TRBJ1-1 few - TRBV5-1 TGCGCCAGCAGCTTGGACAGTCCAACTGAAGCTTTCTTT CASSLDSPTEAFF
TRBJ1-6 - TRBD1 TRBV6-5 TGTGCCAGCAGTTACTCGGGTAACGACGGACAGGGGGTTCACTTT CASSYSGNDGQGVHF
TRBJ1-1 - - TRBV5-6 TGTGCCAGCAGCCCCGGGTACGTGAACACTGAAGCTTTCTTT CASSPGYVNTEAFF
TRBJ1-4 - - TRBV4-1 TGCGCCAGCAGCCAAGACGCATCGGGAGGTGAAAAACTGTTTTTT CASSQDASGGEKLFF
TRBJ1-4 - TRBD1 TRBV6-5 TGTGCCAGCAGTTACTCGACAGGGTCTTATGAAAAACTGTTTTTT CASSYSTGSYEKLFF
TRBJ1-2 - TRBD1 TRBV7-9 TGTGCCAGCAGCTTAGCGCAGGACAGGTCCTACACCTTC CASSLAQDRSYTF
TRBJ2-3 - TRBD2 TRBV6-6 TGTGCCAGCAGCCCCGCAGCGGGGCTCACAGATACGCAGTATTTT CASSPAAGLTDTQYF
TRBJ2-7 once - TRBV10-3 TGTGCCATCAGTGGACTAAGCTCCTACGAGCAGTACTTC CAISGLSSYEQYF
TRBJ2-1 - - TRBV7-3 TGTGCCAGCAGCTTAGGGCGACCTTCCTACAATGAGCAGTTCTTC CASSLGRPSYNEQFF
TRBJ2-5 - TRBD1 TRBV4-2 TGTGCCAGCAGCCAAGATGGACAGGTCCAAGAGACCCAGTACTTC CASSQDGQVQETQYF
TRBJ2-4 few - TRBV18 TGTGCCAGCTCACCCTCTCGGGACATTCAGTACTTC CASSPSRDIQYF
TRBJ2-2 - TRBD2 TRBV5-1 TGCGCCAGCAGTACTACTAGCGGGGGTTTGAACACCGGGGAGCTGTTTTTT CASSTTSGGLNTGELFF
TRBJ2-3 - - TRBV5-1 TGCGCCACCCGGCAGACGGGGACAAGCACAGATACGCAGTATTTT CATRQTGTSTDTQYF
TRBJ1-2 - - TRBV6-5 TGTGCCAGCAGAAAAACAGGGATCTATGGCTACACCTTC CASRKTGIYGYTF
TRBJ1-1 - - TRBV20-1 TGCAGTGCTAGTCCCCCACAGGGCGCTTTCTTT CSASPPQGAFF
TRBJ1-2 - TRBD1 TRBV5-1 TGCGCCAGCAGCTTGGATCAGGGGGACTATGGCTACACCTTC CASSLDQGDYGYTF
TRBJ2-7 many - TRBV7-6 TGTGCCAGCAGTCGCGTATCGACCTACGAGCAGTACTTC CASSRVSTYEQYF
TRBJ1-1 - - TRBV6-1 TGTGCCAGCAGTGACGGACATTCTGAAGCTTTCTTT CASSDGHSEAFF
TRBJ2-7 - TRBD1 TRBV6-5 TGTGCCAGCAGTTACGGGACAGGGGGCTACGAGCAGTACTTC CASSYGTGGYEQYF
TRBJ1-2 few TRBD1 TRBV4-1 TGCGCCAGCAGCCAAGCTCCGGGACAGGGGAACTATGGCTACACCTTC CASSQAPGQGNYGYTF
TRBJ1-5 - - TRBV6-5 TGTGCCAGCAGCGAGCCTCCGGGGCCCCAGCATTTT CASSEPPGPQHF
TRBJ1-2 - TRBD1 TRBV6-5 TGTGCCAGCAGTGGGGGACAGACCTATGGCTACACCTTC CASSGGQTYGYTF
TRBJ1-1 - TRBD1 TRBV6-1 TGTGCCAGCAGTGAAGAATGGACTCGACAGGGGTCGAACACTGAAGCTTTCTTT CASSEEWTRQGSNTEAFF
TRBJ1-5 - - TRBV4-2 TGTGCCAGCAGCCAAGACAGGGAGGCTCAGCCCCAGCATTTT CASSQDREAQPQHF